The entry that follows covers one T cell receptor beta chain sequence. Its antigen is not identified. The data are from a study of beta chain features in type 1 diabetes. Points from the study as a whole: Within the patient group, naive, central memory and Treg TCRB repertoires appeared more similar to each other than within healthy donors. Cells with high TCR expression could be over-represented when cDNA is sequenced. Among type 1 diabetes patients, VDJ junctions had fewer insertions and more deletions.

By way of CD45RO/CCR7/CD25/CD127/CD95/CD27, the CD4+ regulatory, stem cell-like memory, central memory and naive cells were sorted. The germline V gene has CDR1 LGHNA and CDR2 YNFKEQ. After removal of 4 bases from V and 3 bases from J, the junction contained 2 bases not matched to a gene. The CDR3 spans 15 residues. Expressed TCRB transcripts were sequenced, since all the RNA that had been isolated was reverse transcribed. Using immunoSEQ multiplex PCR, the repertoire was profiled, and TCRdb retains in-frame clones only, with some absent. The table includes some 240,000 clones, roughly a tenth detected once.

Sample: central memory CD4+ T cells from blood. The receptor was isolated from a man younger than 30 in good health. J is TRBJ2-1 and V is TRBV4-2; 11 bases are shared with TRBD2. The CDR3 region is CASSLTSGIYNEQFF. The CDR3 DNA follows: TGTGCCAGCAGCCTGACTAGCGGGATCTACAATGAGCAGTTCTTC.